In its sample, the clone carrying this T cell receptor (beta chain) was seen a few times. TCRdb fed the RT-PCR reads into MiXCR, producing one record per CDR3 protein. The table records about 680,000 distinct CDR3 sequences, around 14% of them present only once. The clonotype originates from a female donor in good health, serving as a healthy control. Sequencing was performed on memory CD4+ T cells from blood.

The CDR3 loop reads CASSVSYGWGNTIYF. DNA of the CDR3: TGTGCCAGCAGCGTATCTTATGGGTGGGGAAACACCATATATTTT. The chain carries TRBV9 and TRBJ1-3; D uncertain. Germline CDR1 and CDR2: SGDLS and YYNGEE. V was trimmed by 1 base and J by 4 bases, leaving 12 bases between them. The CDR3 has 15 residues.